The 21 T cell receptor beta chains below all came from one sample that was sequenced in a study of T cells after yellow fever vaccination. Each CDR3 protein is one row after TCRdb ran MiXCR on the 5' RACE reads. The sample holds a few hundred thousand distinct CDR3 sequences, 4% seen once. Here the sequenced sample was PBMCs, taken 5 days after the yellow fever booster vaccination. Receptor source: a young man who received the YFV17D yellow fever vaccine.

DNA for the CDR3: TGTGCCAGCAGTGAGGATTACAGGAACACTGAAGCTTTCTTT. Protein product: CASSEDYRNTEAFF. The chain employs TRBV6-1 and TRBJ1-1; no definite D call. The CDR3 extends over 14 amino acids. Trimming removed 3 bases at V and 1 base at J, with 9 bases between. Germline values: CDR1 MNHNS, CDR2 SASEGT.

This clonotype was counted at least ten times. The genes are TRBV7-2 and TRBJ1-4, with a possible D match to TRBD1 (5 bases). Germline V CDR1 and CDR2: SGHTA, FQGNSA. This CDR3 spans 13 amino acids. Trimming shortened V by 1 base and J by 8 bases, and 8 bases separated the two germline ends. CDR3 in DNA: TGTGCCAGCAGCTTAGTGGGGGAAGAAAAACTGTTTTTT. Translated, it gives CASSLVGEEKLFF.

This clonotype was recorded a few times. V usage is TRBV7-6 and J usage is TRBJ2-7; TRBD2 aligns across 7 bases. CDR1 and CDR2 from the germline V gene are SGHVS and FNYEAQ. Unmatched junction bases numbered 17, after V lost 4 bases and J lost 2 bases. The CDR3 sequence is 18 residues long. The CDR3 sequence is CASSWGRIGAGNAYEQYF. The DNA of the CDR3 is TGTGCCAGCAGCTGGGGGAGGATAGGAGCGGGGAATGCCTACGAGCAGTACTTC.

The chain combines TRBV3-1 with TRBJ2-1; D is unclear. The V end lost 4 bases, the J end lost 0 bases, and 10 bases lay between the germline ends. This CDR3 contains 15 residues. CDR1 and CDR2 (germline): LGHDT, YNNKEL (reference sequence). The CDR3 spells CASSPQVSSYNEQFF. The CDR3 DNA sequence: TGTGCCAGCAGCCCCCAGGTCAGCTCCTACAATGAGCAGTTCTTC.

The rearrangement uses TRBV4-3 and TRBJ2-3; no definite D call. V was clipped by 0 bases and J by 2 bases, with 12 bases between them. CDR3 length: 16 residues. From germline, CDR1 is LGHNA and CDR2 YSLEER. The CDR3 coding sequence is TGCGCCAGCAGCCAAGACGCCGGCGGATCCACAGATACGCAGTATTTT. This gives the protein CASSQDAGGSTDTQYF.

The chain carries TRBV7-2 and TRBJ2-7, with D perhaps matching TRBD1 (5 bases). Germline V gene data show CDR1 as SGHTA and CDR2 as FQGNSA. The CDR3 length is 14 residues. Trimming took off 5 bases at V and 2 bases at J, with 13 bases between the two ends. Written as DNA, the CDR3 is TGTGCCAGCAGCAGTCGCGACAGTACCTACGAGCAGTACTTC. Translated: CASSSRDSTYEQYF. The full variable domain, with the rest looked up from reference TRBV7-2 and TRBJ2-7, is GAGVSQSPSNKVTEKGKDVELRCDPISGHTALYWYRQSLGQGLEFLIYFQGNSAPDKSGLPSDRFSAERTGGSVSTLTIQRTQQEDSAVYLCASSSRDSTYEQYFGPGTRLTVT.

The chain has TRBV12-3 or TRBV12-4 and TRBJ2-2; D possibly matches TRBD1 or TRBD2 (5 bases each). Trimming stripped 3 bases from V and 3 bases from J, with 8 bases between. The CDR3 totals 14 residues. The CDR3 coding sequence is TGTGCCAGCAGTTTCGTGGGGGACACCGGGGAGCTGTTTTTT. Protein: CASSFVGDTGELFF.

This rearrangement joins TRBV5-1 to TRBJ2-3; D is uncertain. Germline V CDR1 and CDR2: SGHRS, YFSETQ. Trimming stripped 4 bases from V and 0 bases from J, with 15 bases between. The CDR3 has 16 amino acids. CDR3 nucleotide sequence: TGCGCCAGCAGCGTGGGTGCCAGGAGAAGCACAGATACGCAGTATTTT. Protein: CASSVGARRSTDTQYF.

This CDR3 reads CASSRRDGNTEAFF. The CDR3 nucleotides are TGTGCCAGCAGCCGCCGGGACGGGAACACTGAAGCTTTCTTT. This chain links TRBV7-2 with TRBJ1-1; possible D gene TRBD1, 5 bases. The V gene lost 5 bases and the J gene lost 1 base, with 11 bases spanning the gap. The CDR3 has 14 residues. Germline V gene lookup returns CDR1 SGHTA and CDR2 FQGNSA. Full variable domain (remainder filled in from reference TRBV7-2 and TRBJ1-1): GAGVSQSPSNKVTEKGKDVELRCDPISGHTALYWYRQSLGQGLEFLIYFQGNSAPDKSGLPSDRFSAERTGGSVSTLTIQRTQQEDSAVYLCASSRRDGNTEAFFGQGTRLTVV.

V gene TRBV5-1 combines with J gene TRBJ2-7, with D possibly being TRBD1 or TRBD2 (6 bases each). The CDR3 is 14 residues long. The V end lost 1 base, the J end lost 4 bases, and 12 bases lay between the germline ends. CDR1 and CDR2 from the germline V gene are SGHRS and YFSETQ. DNA of the CDR3: TGCGCCAGCAGCTTGTTTCCGGGGGCTTACGAGCAGTACGTC. Translated: CASSLFPGAYEQYV.

Ten or more counts support this clonotype. The gene calls are TRBV27 and TRBJ2-7; D ambiguous. The CDR3 length is 12 residues. Per the germline V gene, CDR1 is MNHEY and CDR2 is SMNVEV (reference sequence). Trimming left V 7 bases short and J 4 bases short, with 11 bases between. CDR3 coding DNA: TGTGCCAGCAATATCGACCCATACGAGCAGTACTTC. This codes for CASNIDPYEQYF.

This clonotype came up a few times. This chain connects TRBV29-1 to TRBJ2-1; tentative D call: TRBD1 (5 bases). This CDR3 has 14 residues. The germline gives CDR1 SQVTM, CDR2 ANQGSEA. The germline V and J ends were trimmed by 3 bases and 5 bases, with 14 bases remaining between them. CDR3 protein: CSVEGLEADNEQFF. The CDR3 region has the DNA TGCAGCGTTGAGGGGCTAGAAGCAGACAATGAGCAGTTCTTC.

V gene TRBV5-6 combines with J gene TRBJ2-2, with 9 bases lining up with TRBD1. This CDR3 has 15 amino acids. V trimming: 0 bases; J trimming: 6 bases; junction bases outside the gene matches: 3. CDR1 and CDR2 from the germline V gene are SGHDT and YYEEEE. CDR3 DNA: TGTGCCAGCAGCTTGGTTGGGACAGGGCCCGGGGAGCTGTTTTTT. This sequence encodes CASSLVGTGPGELFF. Full variable domain (rest looked up from reference TRBV5-6 and TRBJ2-2): DAGVTQSPTHLIKTRGQQVTLRCSPKSGHDTVSWYQQALGQGPQFIFQYYEEEERQRGNFPDRFSGHQFPNYSSELNVNALLLGDSALYLCASSLVGTGPGELFFGEGSRLTVL.

The chain carries TRBV20-1 and TRBJ2-1; TRBD1 aligns across 7 bases. CDR1 and CDR2 (germline): DFQATT, SNEGSKA (reference sequence). The V segment lost 8 bases and the J segment 9 bases; nucleotides outside the gene matches: 7. The CDR3 has 11 residues. CDR3 in DNA: TGCAGTCGTCGGGGACAGTTTGAGCAGTTCTTC. Protein: CSRRGQFEQFF.

V is TRBV2 and J is TRBJ1-1; the match to TRBD1 covers 9 bases. The germline V gene encodes CDR1 SNHLY and CDR2 FYNNEI. J gave up 2 bases and V 6 bases, and 4 bases lay outside the gene matches. The CDR3 spans 14 residues. CDR3 protein: CASRDRGLNTEAFF. The CDR3 DNA is TGTGCCAGCAGGGACAGGGGTCTTAACACTGAAGCTTTCTTT. Looking up the rest from reference TRBV2 and TRBJ1-1 gives the full variable domain: EPEVTQTPSHQVTQMGQEVILRCVPISNHLYFYWYRQILGQKVEFLVSFYNNEISEKSEIFDDQFSVERPDGSNFTLKIRSTKLEDSAMYFCASRDRGLNTEAFFGQGTRLTVV.

Only a few counts were recorded for this clonotype. The CDR3 DNA reads TGTGCCAGCAGTACCCACGGGACCCAGTACTTC. Translated, it gives CASSTHGTQYF. The V call is TRBV28, the J call TRBJ2-5; D call uncertain. CDR1 and CDR2 from the germline V gene are MDHEN and SYDVKM. V was pared by 5 bases and J by 7 bases, with 8 bases between. This CDR3 comprises 11 residues.

In this sample, this clonotype turned up many times. At one boundary the junction diverges from the germline segment, which might be a read error. This sequence joins TRBV5-1 and TRBJ1-1, with D perhaps TRBD1 (5 bases). Germline-derived CDR1 and CDR2 are SGHRS and YFSETQ. The CDR3 spans 13 residues. The CDR3 here is CASSFTGNTEAFF. The CDR3 DNA reads as TGTGCCAGCAGCTTTACAGGGAACACTGAAGCTTTCTTT.

This clonotype came up a few times. V is TRBV20-1 and J is TRBJ2-4, with 7 nucleotides matching TRBD2. V trimming: 0 bases; J trimming: 1 base; junction bases outside the gene matches: 6. This CDR3 is 16 amino acids long. The V gene's germline CDR1 is DFQATT and CDR2 SNEGSKA (reference sequence). CDR3 amino acids: CSARDPPGGAKNIQYF. CDR3 DNA sequence: TGCAGTGCTAGAGATCCCCCCGGGGGGGCCAAAAACATTCAGTACTTC.

This clonotype was recorded a few times. This rearrangement joins TRBV20-1 to TRBJ1-1, with no clear D. The germline CDR1 and CDR2 sequences are DFQATT and SNEGSKA (reference sequence). V was clipped by 6 bases and J by 7 bases, with 24 bases between them. This CDR3 has 15 amino acids. The CDR3 spells CSASVGPGWEYEAFF. In nucleotides, the CDR3 is TGCAGTGCGTCAGTGGGCCCGGGGTGGGAGTATGAAGCTTTCTTT.

The CDR3 spells CSVWRAGAYEQYF. In DNA, the CDR3 is TGCAGTGTTTGGCGGGCGGGGGCCTACGAGCAGTACTTC. The chain recombines TRBV20-1 with TRBJ2-7, with 7 bases aligning to TRBD2. The germline gives CDR1 DFQATT, CDR2 SNEGSKA (reference sequence). CDR3 length equals 13 residues. Trimming removed 7 bases from V and 2 bases from J; junction bases left unmatched: 8.

This chain links TRBV5-1 with TRBJ2-1; the D gene is possibly TRBD2 (7 bases). This CDR3 is 14 amino acids long. Germline CDR1 is SGHRS and CDR2 is YFSETQ. V lost 1 base, J lost 6 bases, and 11 bases lay in between. CDR3 in amino acids: CASSLSAGANEQFF. For the CDR3, the DNA is TGCGCCAGCAGCTTGTCGGCGGGGGCCAATGAGCAGTTCTTC.